The 17 T cell receptor beta chains below come from one sample, sequenced in a study of shared clonotypes between healthy human individuals. Cells designated naive CD8 were CD45RO-negative and were positively selected for CCR7, with terminally differentiated effector memory CD45RA+ cells excluded. Profiled with immunoSEQ multiplex PCR; TCRdb holds only in-frame clones, not every one. The sample includes almost 700,000 clones, 90% to 95% seen only once; the top ten take about 24%. Sequencing was done on a sample of naive CD8+ T cells sorted from blood. The receptors shown here come from a young man in good health.

The CDR3 sequence is CSVEDWLAQGAQYF. The CDR3 DNA reads TGCAGCGTCGAGGATTGGTTGGCCCAGGGTGCGCAGTATTTT. The chain carries TRBV29-1 and TRBJ2-3, with D possibly being TRBD1 (5 bases). This CDR3 is 14 amino acids long. The V end was cut by 6 bases, the J end by 10 bases, with 23 bases between. The germline CDR1 and CDR2 sequences are SQVTM and ANQGSEA.

V is TRBV4-2 and J is TRBJ2-7; D remains ambiguous. Germline CDR1 and CDR2: LGHNA and YNFKEQ. The V gene lost 1 base and the J gene lost 2 bases, with 3 bases spanning the gap. The CDR3 loop spans 12 amino acids. The CDR3 reads CASSQVPYEQYF. The CDR3, as DNA: TGTGCCAGCAGCCAAGTCCCCTACGAGCAGTACTTC.

The chain uses TRBV25-1 and TRBJ2-3; D gene unclear. This CDR3 has 13 residues. The V gene's germline CDR1 is MGHDK and CDR2 SYGVNS. Trimming pared 4 bases from V and 2 bases from J, leaving 7 bases between. CDR3 DNA sequence: TGTGCCAGCAGTGTGGCGCCCACAGATACGCAGTATTTT. Translation: CASSVAPTDTQYF.

The chain has TRBV13 and TRBJ2-5, with D perhaps TRBD1 (5 bases). Germline V gene lookup returns CDR1 PRHDT and CDR2 FYEKMQ (reference sequence). The V and J ends lost 5 bases and 2 bases respectively, with 18 bases between them. The CDR3 is made up of 16 amino acids. DNA of the CDR3: TGTGCCAGCAGCATCCACAGGTTGGAGTGGCAAGAGACCCAGTACTTC. Translation: CASSIHRLEWQETQYF. The full variable domain, its missing parts supplied by reference TRBV13 and TRBJ2-5, is AAGVIQSPRHLIKEKRETATLKCYPIPRHDTVYWYQQGPGQDPQFLISFYEKMQSDKGSIPDRFSAQQFSDYHSELNMSSLELGDSALYFCASSIHRLEWQETQYFGPGTRLLVL.

This chain links TRBV27 with TRBJ2-7, with D unresolved. V was clipped by 3 bases and J by 2 bases, with 8 bases between them. Germline CDR1 MNHEY, CDR2 SMNVEV (reference sequence). The CDR3 loop spans 13 amino acids. The CDR3 sequence is CASSLGSPYEQYF. The CDR3 region has the DNA TGTGCCAGCAGTTTGGGCAGCCCCTACGAGCAGTACTTC.

V and J are TRBV6-1 and TRBJ2-2; D might be TRBD2 (6 bases). CDR3 size: 14 residues. Germline V gives CDR1 MNHNS, CDR2 SASEGT. With 7 bases removed from V and 2 bases from J, the gap between germline ends came to 11 bases. The CDR3 loop is CASNRGSNTGELFF. For the CDR3, the DNA is TGTGCCAGCAACCGGGGGAGTAACACCGGGGAGCTGTTTTTT.

This clone appeared once. This chain joins TRBV28 and TRBJ2-6; D unresolved. The CDR3 is 16 amino acids. Germline V gene lookup returns CDR1 MDHEN and CDR2 SYDVKM. V was cut by 5 bases and J by 2 bases, with 13 bases left in between. The CDR3 nucleotides read TGTGCCAGCAGTCCGCGACAAGCTGCTGGGGCCAACGTCCTGACTTTC. This sequence encodes CASSPRQAAGANVLTF. The full variable domain, in which reference TRBV28 and TRBJ2-6 provide the parts outside the CDR3, is DVKVTQSSRYLVKRTGEKVFLECVQDMDHENMFWYRQDPGLGLRLIYFSYDVKMKEKGDIPEGYSVSREKKERFSLILESASTNQTSMYLCASSPRQAAGANVLTFGAGSRLTVL.

The chain has TRBV11-3 and TRBJ2-3; 8 bases line up with TRBD1. The CDR3 runs 16 residues. The J segment lost 1 base and the V segment lost 5 bases, leaving 8 bases of the junction unmatched. Germline assignment: CDR1 SGHNT and CDR2 YENEEA. The chain's CDR3 is CASSLFWGQGTDTQYF. CDR3 bases: TGTGCCAGCAGCCTATTTTGGGGACAGGGCACAGATACGCAGTATTTT.

The rearrangement links TRBV6-5 to TRBJ2-1, with D unclear. V was clipped by 8 bases and J by 0 bases, with 11 bases between them. The CDR3 is made up of 14 amino acids. Germline V gene sequence: CDR1 MNHEY, CDR2 SVGAGI. The CDR3 DNA follows: TGTGCCAGCGCGACCGCCAGCTCCTACAATGAGCAGTTCTTC. Protein: CASATASSYNEQFF.

As to this clone: The conserved closing phenylalanine or tryptophan is absent in this CDR3, likely reflecting a read error. The chain is built from TRBV19 and TRBJ1-5; tentative D call: TRBD1 (5 bases). This CDR3 has 14 amino acids. Germline CDR1 and CDR2: LNHDA and SQIVND (reference sequence). Trimming shortened V by 8 bases and J by 3 bases, and 14 bases separated the two germline ends. CDR3 nucleotides: TGTGCCAGTGGGAGGGACGGCACCAATCAGCCCCAGCATCTT. It is translated as CASGRDGTNQPQHL.

The V and J genes are TRBV7-9 and TRBJ2-7, with 10 bases lining up with TRBD1. Trimming removed 4 bases from V and 2 bases from J; junction bases left unmatched: 8. The CDR3 has 16 amino acids. Germline V gene lookup returns CDR1 SEHNR and CDR2 FQNEAQ (reference sequence). CDR3 sequence reads: CASSSRQGAGTYEQYF. The CDR3 DNA follows: TGTGCCAGCAGCTCCAGACAGGGGGCCGGTACCTACGAGCAGTACTTC.

This sequence joins TRBV27 and TRBJ2-2, with D possibly TRBD2 on 5 matching bases. V was clipped by 3 bases and J by 6 bases, with 20 bases between them. Germline CDR1 MNHEY, CDR2 SMNVEV (reference sequence). The CDR3 has 17 residues. This CDR3 is CASSLLRPVGGAGELFF. The CDR3 coding sequence is TGTGCCAGCAGTTTGCTTCGGCCTGTCGGAGGCGCCGGGGAGCTGTTTTTT.

V gene TRBV27 combines with J gene TRBJ2-2; no clear D. The V gene lost 0 bases and the J gene lost 6 bases, with 2 bases spanning the gap. CDR1 is MNHEY, CDR2 SMNVEV, per germline (reference sequence). CDR3 length: 12 residues. The CDR3 DNA reads as TGTGCCAGCAGTTTATCGTCCGGGGAGCTGTTTTTT. It encodes CASSLSSGELFF.

A remark on this clone: One base away lies a much larger clone, so this may be a sequencing read error. Additional DNA sequences in this sample encode the identical CDR3. CDR3 sequence: CASSLLGDEQFF. CDR3 nucleotides: TGTGCCAGCAGTTTATTAGGCGATGAGCAGTTCTTC. J is TRBJ2-1 and V is TRBV27; no clear D. The CDR3 spans 12 residues. The germline V gene encodes CDR1 MNHEY and CDR2 SMNVEV (reference sequence). V was trimmed by 1 base and J by 8 bases, leaving 6 bases between them.

V gene TRBV5-8 combines with J gene TRBJ2-1; TRBD2 is a possible D gene (7 bases). The CDR3 runs 16 residues. Trimming shortened V by 0 bases and J by 6 bases, and 16 bases separated the two germline ends. Germline V gene sequence: CDR1 SGHTS, CDR2 YDEGEE. CDR3 nucleotides: TGTGCCAGCAGCTTGGACCCCGGGGGGCAACTCAATGAGCAGTTCTTC. This encodes CASSLDPGGQLNEQFF.

The rearrangement joins TRBV27 to TRBJ1-2, with D maybe TRBD1 (6 bases). V was cut by 4 bases and J by 0 bases, with 9 bases left in between. This CDR3 has 14 residues. The germline V gene has CDR1 MNHEY and CDR2 SMNVEV (reference sequence). CDR3 loop: CASSWTAANYGYTF. CDR3 DNA: TGTGCCAGCAGTTGGACAGCCGCTAACTATGGCTACACCTTC.

This sequence joins TRBV2 and TRBJ2-7; TRBD1 matches 8 bases. After removal of 5 bases from V and 4 bases from J, the junction contained 4 bases not matched to a gene. The CDR3 totals 13 residues. Germline V gives CDR1 SNHLY, CDR2 FYNNEI. CDR3 sequence (DNA): TGTGCCAGCAGTAGGACAGGGACTTACGAGCAGTACTTC. It is translated as CASSRTGTYEQYF.